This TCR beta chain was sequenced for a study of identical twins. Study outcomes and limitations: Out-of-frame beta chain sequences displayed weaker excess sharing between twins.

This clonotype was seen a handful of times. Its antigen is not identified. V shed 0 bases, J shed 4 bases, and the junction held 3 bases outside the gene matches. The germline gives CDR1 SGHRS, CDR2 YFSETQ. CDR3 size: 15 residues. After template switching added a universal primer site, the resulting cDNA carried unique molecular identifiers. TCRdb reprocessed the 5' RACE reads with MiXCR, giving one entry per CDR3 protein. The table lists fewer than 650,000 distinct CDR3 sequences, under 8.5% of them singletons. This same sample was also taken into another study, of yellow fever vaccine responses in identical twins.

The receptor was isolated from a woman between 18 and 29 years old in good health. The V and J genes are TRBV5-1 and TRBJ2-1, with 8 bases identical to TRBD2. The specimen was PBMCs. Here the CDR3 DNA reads TGCGCCAGCAGCTTGGGTAGCGGGGTTTACAATGAGCAGTTCTTC. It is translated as CASSLGSGVYNEQFF.